This T cell receptor beta chain was recovered during a study of beta chain features in type 1 diabetes (dated by TCRdb to the late 2010s). Context from the whole study: Mean age, gender distribution, total cell number and subset yield did not differ between patients and healthy donors. A total of 85 million to 140 million sorted cells were examined across all samples, and a strong correlation was observed between cell number per subset and RNA yield. In the study, TCRB repertoires of sorted circulating CD4+ T cell subsets from recently diagnosed type 1 diabetes patients were compared with those of matched healthy donors. Regulatory and stem cell-like memory subsets were isolated from only 8 patients and about 8 healthy donors, whereas naive and central memory subsets came from all 28 donors.

Regarding this clone: Which antigen it targets is not known. Per-nucleotide qualities are absent, and no much larger clonotype sits a single base away.

All of the isolated RNA was reverse transcribed with the High Capacity cDNA Reverse Transcription Kit, so expressed TCRB transcripts were sequenced. Naive, central memory and regulatory T cell samples underwent deep immunoSEQ sequencing, averaging about 3.57 million total reads per sample. Sorted cells were lysed in RLT buffer, and RNA was extracted using DNase-treated RNeasy Micro or Mini kits according to cell number. To prevent cross-contamination, each cell subset was processed individually, whereas patient and healthy donor samples were processed jointly. The immunoSEQ multiplex PCR was used to amplify TCRB sequences from cDNA, generating 87-bp fragments that spanned the CDR3 region. The amplicons were sequenced using the Illumina HiSeq platform. Processing in the source paper ran as follows. PCR bias was corrected computationally using synthetic template baselines, and reads within Hamming distance 2 were collapsed, with unmergeable singletons discarded. By aligning reads against IMGT, V, D and J genes, CDR3 length, and insertions or deletions at six rearrangement sites were assigned. Within each subset, clonotype counts were normalized to sorted cell number, and only after that were true diversity and Gini coefficients computed with the tcR R package. Repertoire sharing was quantified using the overlap coefficient calculated on TCRB nucleotide sequences. This is the immuneACCESS table as TCRdb keeps it, with only in-frame sequences that have V and J called. A part of the clones is gone; compared with another copy, unresolved V genes explain less than half, and the rest is unexplained. For V, J and clone size, that table is used; D and trimming come from the DNA. A total of about 160,000 clones appear in this sample, approximately 9% of them only once. The top ten constitute 0.45% to 0.6% of the sample.

The paper's findings and limits, for the study overall: In all four CD4+ subsets, TCRB CDR3 length was moderately but significantly shorter in type 1 diabetes patients. Fewer insertions and more nucleotide deletions at VDJ recombination sites were observed in patients with type 1 diabetes, implying thymic rearrangement abnormalities. Naive, central memory and regulatory TCRB repertoires appeared to be more similar among patients than among healthy donors. Because the HLA sub-analyses included only small numbers of individuals, any influence of HLA type on TCRB rearrangement was left unresolved. Shorter templates might have been favored by PCR, but patient and control samples were amplified and corrected together, so both groups would have been affected equally by any skew. Because cDNA was sequenced instead of genomic DNA, activated cells with high expression could be over-represented, although the groups did not differ in activation or CD3 levels.

Each donor gave one peripheral blood draw, roughly 0.12 L on average, collected into heparinised tubes. A BD FACSAria II was used to sort naive, central memory, regulatory and stem cell-like memory CD4+ T cells with a panel that included CD45RO, CCR7, CD25, CD127, CD95 and CD27. All sorted populations exceeded 98% purity. PBMCs were isolated right away by Lymphoprep density gradient centrifugation and were stained directly, without culture. So that batch effects would be minimized, each experiment stained and sorted samples in pairs, pairing one healthy donor with one patient. Taken from the germline V gene, the CDR1 and CDR2 loops are SGHVS and FNYEAQ. The junction shows trimming of 3 bases on V and 5 bases on J, plus 10 bases between the germline ends. Measured from the cysteine to the phenylalanine, the CDR3 is 13 residues long. Only the CDR3 portion is preserved as DNA: 39 bases, with reading frame beginning at the first base.

The receptor comes from a woman between 18 and 29 years old with type 1 diabetes. The rearrangement combines TRBV7-6 with TRBJ2-5; no D segment can be confidently identified. The sample taken for sequencing was central memory CD4+ T cells from blood. In nucleotide form, the sequence is TGTGCCAGCAGCTTCGGTCATCTCGAGACCCAGTACTTC. Translated, it reads CASSFGHLETQYF. Where the CDR3 stops, the reference TRBV7-6 and TRBJ2-5 genes take over; the full variable domain is GAGVSQSPRYKVTKRGQDVALRCDPISGHVSLYWYRQALGQGPEFLTYFNYEAQQDKSGLPNDRFSAERPEGSISTLTIQRTEQRDSAMYRCASSFGHLETQYFGPGTRLLVL.